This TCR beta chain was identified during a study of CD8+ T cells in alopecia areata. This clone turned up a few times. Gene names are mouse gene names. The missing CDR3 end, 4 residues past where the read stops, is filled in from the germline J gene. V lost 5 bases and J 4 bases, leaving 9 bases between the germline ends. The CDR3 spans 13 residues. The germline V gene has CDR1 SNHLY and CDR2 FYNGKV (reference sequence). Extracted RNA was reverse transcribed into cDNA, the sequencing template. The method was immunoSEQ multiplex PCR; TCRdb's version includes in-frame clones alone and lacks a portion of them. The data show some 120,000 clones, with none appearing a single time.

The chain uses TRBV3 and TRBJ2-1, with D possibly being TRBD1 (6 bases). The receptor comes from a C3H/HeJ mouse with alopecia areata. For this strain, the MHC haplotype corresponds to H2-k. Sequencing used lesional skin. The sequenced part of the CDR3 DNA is TGTGCCAGCAGCCCCGGACAGTATGCT. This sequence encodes CASSPGQYA. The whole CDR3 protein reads CASSPGQYAEQFF. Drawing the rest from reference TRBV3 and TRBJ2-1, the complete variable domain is GPKVLQIPSHQIIDMGQMVTLNCDPVSNHLYFYWYKQILGQQMEFLVNFYNGKVMEKSKLFKDQFSVERPDGSYFTLKIQPTALEDSAVYFCASSPGQYAEQFFGPGTRLTVL.